This record concerns one T cell receptor beta chain sequence. CDR1 and CDR2 (germline): GTSNPN, SVGIG (reference sequence). Trimming removed 3 bases from V and 2 bases from J; junction bases left unmatched: 2. The CDR3 is 14 residues long. As originally analysed: Reference gene primer amplification gave estimated nucleated cell counts. Only in-frame clones appear in the TCRdb table, and some are missing; sequencing was by immunoSEQ multiplex PCR. The DNA gave D and trimming, while V, J and clone size come from that table. The sample yields a few hundred thousand clones, around 83% seen once. These data originate in a study of blood T cell repertoires in COVID-19. As for the study in general: Acute and convalescent COVID-19 samples came from the United States, Italy and Spain. In each case, the material was cDNA or gDNA derived from T cells, B-cell-depleted T cells, or PBMCs.

The receptor was isolated from a woman aged 50 to 65 with acute or convalescent COVID-19. The sample was peripheral blood. J is TRBJ1-2 and V is TRBV30; 11 bases match TRBD1. The CDR3 bases are TGTGCCTGGAGGGGGACAGGGGGGAACTATGGCTACACCTTC. This gives the protein CAWRGTGGNYGYTF.